These T cell receptor beta chains were read from a single sample in a study of T cell changes during pregnancy in multiple sclerosis. TCRdb keeps only in-frame clones here, not all; method: immunoSEQ multiplex PCR. The data contain tens of thousands of clones, 90% of them singletons. Here the sequenced sample was peripheral blood, taken in the first trimester of pregnancy. These receptor sequences come from a female donor in good health, enrolled as a control in a pregnancy study. The CDR3 runs from the conserved cysteine through the conserved F or W. The D gene is left open where the match is weak. The size of a clone is reported for some rows only, either as once, few or many, or as a class for expanded clones.

TRBJ2-5	.	.	TRBV6-1	TGTGCCAGCAGTGGCGGGGAAGGACAGACCCAGTACTTC	CASSGGEGQTQYF
TRBJ2-3	TRBD2	.	TRBV2	TGTGCCAGCAGTGAAGCTAGCGGGAGAGGGTCAGATACGCAGTATTTT	CASSEASGRGSDTQYF
TRBJ1-5	TRBD1	.	TRBV13	TGTGCCAGCAGCGAGAGGACAGGGCACAATCAGCCCCAGCATTTT	CASSERTGHNQPQHF
TRBJ1-2	TRBD1	.	TRBV7-2	TGTGCCAGCAGCCTTGACAGGGACTATGGCTACACCTTC	CASSLDRDYGYTF
TRBJ1-4	.	.	TRBV25-1	TGTGCCAGCAGTGAATGGGGGGCTAATGAAAAACTGTTTTTT	CASSEWGANEKLFF
TRBJ2-7	.	.	TRBV2	TGTGCCAGCAGTGTTGGTAGCGGCTACTACGAGCAGTACTTC	CASSVGSGYYEQYF
TRBJ2-4	TRBD2	.	TRBV9	TGTGCCAGCAGCGACCTAGCGGGGGGAAACAACATTCAGTACTTC	CASSDLAGGNNIQYF
TRBJ2-5	.	.	TRBV7-7	TGTGCTAGCAGCTGGGGCGCACGGGAGACCCAGTACTTC	CASSWGARETQYF
TRBJ2-7	.	.	TRBV5-5	TGTGCCAGCAGCTTGGTAACCGGGGACTCCTACGAGCAGTACTTC	CASSLVTGDSYEQYF
TRBJ1-4	.	.	TRBV7-8	TGTGCCAGCAGCTCCCCCTGGGCGGGGGATGAAAAACTGTTTTTT	CASSSPWAGDEKLFF
TRBJ2-3	TRBD2	.	TRBV19	TGTGCCAGTAGTATAGCTAGCGGGAGCTCAGATACGCAGTATTTT	CASSIASGSSDTQYF
TRBJ2-4	.	.	TRBV6-6	TGTGCCAGCAGCCTCGCAGGGTACATTCAGTACTTC	CASSLAGYIQYF
TRBJ1-1	.	.	TRBV2	TGTGCCAGCACCCAGGGGCCATTCCCCATGAACACTGAAGCTTTCTTT	CASTQGPFPMNTEAFF
TRBJ2-3	TRBD2	.	TRBV6-4	TGTGCCAGCAGTGAGGGTAGCGGGGGACCAGGTACGCAGTATTTT	CASSEGSGGPGTQYF
TRBJ2-2	TRBD1	.	TRBV5-1	TGCGCCAGCAGCGAGGACAGGGTCGGGGAGCTGTTTTTT	CASSEDRVGELFF
TRBJ2-6	TRBD1	.	TRBV30	TGTGCCGGGACAGGGCGAGACTCTGGGGCCAACGTCCTGACTTTC	CAGTGRDSGANVLTF
TRBJ2-7	TRBD1	once	TRBV5-6	TGTGCCAGCAGCTTGAGAGGATCCGGGACAGGGGCCTACGAGCAGTACTTC	CASSLRGSGTGAYEQYF
TRBJ2-1	TRBD2	few	TRBV4-1	TGCGCCAGCAGCCAAGAGTCTAGCGGGACGGTATTCTTC	CASSQESSGTVFF
TRBJ1-2	TRBD1	.	TRBV19	TGTGCCACCGCGACAGGGATCTATGGCTACACCTTC	CATATGIYGYTF
TRBJ1-5	.	.	TRBV30	TGTGCCTGGAGTGTAGTAGGAGGCAATCAGCCCCAGCATTTT	CAWSVVGGNQPQHF
TRBJ2-6	.	.	TRBV19	TGTGCCAGTAGTCTTGTGAGCTCTGGGGCCAACGTCCTGACTTTC	CASSLVSSGANVLTF
TRBJ1-4	TRBD1	.	TRBV7-9	TGTGCCAGCAGCCCGACAGGGGGCTTAGAAAAACTGTTTTTT	CASSPTGGLEKLFF
TRBJ1-4	.	.	TRBV7-7	TGTGCTAGCAGCTTAGGCGGTGACAGCAGTGAAAAACTGTTTTTT	CASSLGGDSSEKLFF
TRBJ2-1	.	.	TRBV15	TGTGCCACCAGCCAGGCGTACGGTGGCAATGAGCAGTTCTTC	CATSQAYGGNEQFF
TRBJ2-7	.	.	TRBV13	TGTGCCAGCAGCTTATGGGCGGGCGCAAGCTCCTACGAGCAGTACTTC	CASSLWAGASSYEQYF
TRBJ2-2	.	.	TRBV4-1	TGCGCCAGCAGCCATAGGGATGGACAGAGGGACACCGGGGAGCTGTTTTTT	CASSHRDGQRDTGELFF
TRBJ2-4	TRBD1	.	TRBV7-9	TGTGCCAGCAGCTCCGGGACAGAACTAAACATTCAGTACTTC	CASSSGTELNIQYF
TRBJ2-5	TRBD2	.	TRBV19	TGTGCCAGTAGTATCCCCTCGGGGGGAAACCAAGAGACCCAGTACTTC	CASSIPSGGNQETQYF
TRBJ2-7	.	.	TRBV14	TGTGCCAGCAGCCAAGGGGGCTCCCCGAGCTCCTACGAGCAGTACTTC	CASSQGGSPSSYEQYF